This TCR beta chain comes out of a study of T cell responses to AZD1222 COVID-19 vaccine (dated by TCRdb to the early 2020s). Some background on the complete study: TCR sequencing was performed for 230 to 250 trial participants, of whom 207 were given two doses of AZD1222 and around 25 were given two doses of MenACWY control vaccine. Trial participants were enrolled into age subgroups of 18-55, 56-69 and 70-plus years, which contained about 160, 30 and 59 TCR-sequenced participants, respectively.

The CDR3 regions of human TCRbeta chains were subjected to immunosequencing. Turning to the authors' computational methods: TCRs in the repertoires were matched against a reference library of SARS-CoV-2-specific TCRs that had been generated with the MIRA antigen-specificity platform. Breadth was defined as the fraction of unique TCRs that were SARS-CoV-2-associated. Depth was defined as the fraction of total T cells that were SARS-CoV-2-associated. Using the MIRA data, every spike-specific TCR was mapped to the spike region that the TCR reacted to and assigned to either a CD4 or a CD8 class. Log10-transformed breadth and depth values were compared by one-way ANOVA with Sidak's multiple comparisons tests. Imported from immuneACCESS, the table was reduced by TCRdb to in-frame sequences with V and J called. These copies leave out some clones; in studies compared against another copy, an unresolved V gene accounts for under half, and the cause of the remainder is not known. Clonal size and the V and J genes are those of that table, whereas D and trimming came from the DNA. For this sample there are more than 90,000 clones; more than 75% appear just once. The biggest ten clones account for around 4% of the sample.

What the work shows at the level of the full study, not this receptor alone: Conclusions about previously exposed vaccinees are limited because only six or seven AZD1222 recipients were SARS-CoV-2 seropositive at baseline. A significant rise in spike-specific TCR breadth and depth was observed after two AZD1222 doses relative to day 0 and relative to MenACWY recipients. Because no samples from the day 14 peak response were available, repertoires could be characterized only after the peak T cell response. Most participants were white British and females outnumbered males, and the authors suggested that clonal diversity may have been underestimated. The vaccine-associated CD4 TCRs covered the entire spike protein, and the dominant responses fell in regions 160-218 and 743-854. Reportedly, almost half of the unique spike-specific TCRs recognized epitopes lying outside the regions that are mutated in the B.1.351 and B.1.1.7 variants. In the small 56-69-year group, the increase in depth fell short of significance, most likely because of low power.

In the case of this clone: Its antigen is currently not known. Base qualities are not at hand, and no much larger clone is one base apart.

The sample's time point label, decoded: about 28 days (+/-7) after the second vaccine dose. Because spike-specific TCR depth and breadth did not differ between the two schedules, AZD1222 recipients who got a second dose at roughly 4 weeks were pooled with those who got a second dose at roughly 12 weeks. The vaccinee samples were drawn from two UK trials, COV001 and COV002, one of which was a single-blind randomized controlled phase 2/3 trial testing AZD1222 (ChAdOx1 nCoV-19) in healthy adults. For TCRbeta chain sequencing, PBMC samples were collected from trial participants at day 0 and at day 28 after the second dose. Sequencing was performed on peripheral blood, taken 28 days after the second AZD1222 dose. The clonotype was recovered from an adult who received the AZD1222 COVID-19 vaccine.

The CDR3 reads CASSSPLLRTYEQYF. The base sequence is TGTGCCAGCAGCTCTCCCCTACTCCGTACGTACGAGCAGTACTTC. The sequence links TRBV27 to TRBJ2-7; there is no confident call for the D gene. Between the V and J ends, shortened by 6 bases and 4 bases respectively, the junction contains 19 bases. Reading the germline V gene (reference sequence) gives CDR1 MNHEY and CDR2 SMNVEV. Including cysteine and phenylalanine, the CDR3 has 15 amino acids. CDR3 DNA only is kept here, 45 bases in frame from base 1.